This record concerns one T cell receptor (beta chain) sequence. This sample is drawn from a study of blood T cell repertoires in COVID-19. Across the study: From the United States, Italy and Spain came samples of acute and convalescent COVID-19. Nucleic acid was either cDNA or gDNA, and it came from T cells, B-cell-depleted T cells, or PBMCs.

The CDR3 covers 14 residues. CDR1 WSHSY and CDR2 SAAADI come from the germline V gene. The V and J ends lost 6 bases and 6 bases, in that order; junction bases with no gene match: 7. Those who participated ranged in age from about 18 to 89 years and resided in 20 to 25 US areas. Each participant's cohort was designated according to participant-reported clinical history. The repertoire was sequenced with immunoSEQ multiplex PCR; TCRdb's copy has only in-frame clones and lacks some. This sample yields fewer than 300,000 clones, of which around 89% are seen a single time; more than 0.95% belongs to the top ten.

The J gene is TRBJ2-3, the V gene TRBV10-2; TRBD2 aligns across 9 bases. The specimen was PBMCs or T cells enriched from blood (not recorded which). This receptor was identified in a woman in her thirties or forties with acute COVID-19. The CDR3, as DNA: TGCGCCAGCAGACTAGCGGGTTTTAGTGATACGCAGTATTTT. Protein: CASRLAGFSDTQYF.